The entry below gives a single T cell receptor (beta chain) sequence along with its context. Its antigen is as yet unknown. The data originate from a study of beta chain features in type 1 diabetes. Study overall: Cell yields, age and gender were similar between patients and healthy donors. The study's findings and limits: TCRB CDR3s were moderately but significantly shorter in Type 1 diabetes patients in all four CD4+ subsets.

Investigators reverse transcribed all isolated RNA, so they sequenced expressed TCRB transcripts. Here immunoSEQ multiplex PCR was the method, and the copy in TCRdb shows in-frame clones only, minus some. The sample has 160,000 or so clones; about 9% are singletons. Purity above 95% was achieved in all sorted populations. The germline V gene has CDR1 SEHNR and CDR2 FQNEAQ (reference sequence). Trimming took off 1 base at V and 0 bases at J, with 7 bases between the two ends. CDR3 length equals 14 residues. This TCR came from a woman aged 30 to 39 with type 1 diabetes. The gene calls are TRBV7-9 and TRBJ2-7; D is unclear. Sequenced input: central memory CD4+ T cells from blood. CDR3 DNA sequence: TGTGCCAGCAGCTTAGGGAGTAGCTCCTACGAGCAGTACTTC. Its translation: CASSLGSSSYEQYF.